One sample yielded the 22 T cell receptor beta chains listed below, sequenced in a study of T cell repertoires in cytomegalovirus infection (dated by TCRdb to between 2018 and 2021). For sequencing, an Illumina HiSeq 1500 was employed. TCRdb reprocessed the public reads (quality trimming at Q25 with fastp, clone calling with MiXCR) and kept in-frame beta chains. Rows matching on CDR3 protein sequence are summarized as one entry with the most common DNA and genes. The sample table lists about 310,000 distinct CDR3 sequences, 20% to 25% of them with a count of one. Clones ranked in the top ten supply about 14% of the sample. What this sample's treatment or condition label stands for: in vitro stimulation with specific CMV peptide epitopes to enrich CMV-specific T cells. Antigens for these TCRs are unknown. This material consisted of cultured PBMCs, taken from culture after CMV antigen stimulation. The receptors were sampled from a human donor in good health (CMV status not recorded). Some clones in this sample may be carry-over from other donors' samples.

This sequence joins TRBV19 and TRBJ1-1, with 7 positions matching TRBD1. This CDR3 has 15 residues. Unmatched junction bases numbered 7, after V lost 6 bases and J lost 0 bases. In germline, CDR1 is LNHDA, CDR2 SQIVND (reference sequence). The CDR3 nucleotides are TGTGCCAGTAGGAGCAGGGGGGACATGAACACTGAAGCTTTCTTT. Its translation: CASRSRGDMNTEAFF.

This clonotype was seen repeatedly, ten times or more. V usage is TRBV12-3 or TRBV12-4 and J usage is TRBJ2-3; TRBD2 matches 10 bases. The V segment lost 5 bases and the J segment 2 bases; nucleotides outside the gene matches: 7. The CDR3 is 16 amino acids. The CDR3 DNA follows: TGTGCCAGCAGTACTGGACTAGCGGAACACACAGATACGCAGTATTTT. Protein sequence: CASSTGLAEHTDTQYF.

This clonotype was detected only a few times. V usage is TRBV7-6 and J usage is TRBJ1-2; D possibly corresponds to TRBD1 (5 bases). The germline V gene encodes CDR1 SGHVS and CDR2 FNYEAQ. The ends were cut back, 5 bases at V and 2 bases at J, with 9 bases in the middle. CDR3 length equals 13 residues. The CDR3 coding sequence is TGTGCCAGCAGCCCACAGGCAAACTATGGCTACACCTTC. Translating it yields CASSPQANYGYTF.

This clonotype was counted between two and nine times. The V call is TRBV7-2, the J call TRBJ1-2; D gene ambiguous. The germline gives CDR1 SGHTA, CDR2 FQGNSA. The CDR3 covers 15 residues. The V end lost 6 bases, the J end lost 6 bases, and 20 bases lay between the germline ends. As DNA, the CDR3 is TGTGCCAGCAGACAGCCCTCCTGGATTGGCAATGGCTACACCTTC. This codes for CASRQPSWIGNGYTF.

The chain uses TRBV4-1 and TRBJ2-5, with 10 nucleotides matching TRBD2. The CDR3 extends over 20 amino acids. In germline, CDR1 is MGHRA, CDR2 YSYEKL. V shed 0 bases, J shed 4 bases, and the junction held 17 bases outside the gene matches. DNA for the CDR3: TGCGCCAGCAGCCAAGACGAGAGGGCTAGCGGGAGATACAGGCGAGAGACCCAGTACTTC. It specifies CASSQDERASGRYRRETQYF.

In its sample, this clonotype was seen many times. The rearrangement joins TRBV7-2 to TRBJ1-1, with D unresolved. V was cut by 4 bases and J by 4 bases, with 7 bases left in between. Germline CDR1 SGHTA, CDR2 FQGNSA. The length of the CDR3 is 12 residues. Here the CDR3 reads CASSYITTEAFF. CDR3 DNA sequence: TGTGCCAGCAGCTACATAACCACTGAAGCTTTCTTT.

This clonotype came up many times. The V gene is TRBV5-4, the J gene TRBJ2-2; 8 bases are a match to TRBD1. The germline CDR1 and CDR2 sequences are SGHNT and YYREEE (reference sequence). This CDR3 is 16 amino acids long. With 3 bases clipped from V and 4 bases from J, the junction kept 8 bases outside the gene matches. CDR3 nucleotide sequence: TGTGCCAGCAGCTCAGGACAGGGTCGGAGCACCGGGGAGCTGTTTTTT. It yields the protein CASSSGQGRSTGELFF.

This clonotype was found a few times. The V gene is TRBV20-1, the J gene TRBJ1-1, with 8 bases fitting TRBD1. The germline V gene has CDR1 DFQATT and CDR2 SNEGSKA (reference sequence). This CDR3 has 16 amino acids. Trimming took 0 bases from V and 5 from J; bases not matched to a gene: 11. The DNA of the CDR3 is TGCAGTGCTAGAGATCTACAGGGGGGAGAGGAAACTGAAGCTTTCTTT. This gives the protein CSARDLQGGEETEAFF.

The V and J genes are TRBV6-1 and TRBJ1-5; no definite D call. The CDR3 has 14 amino acids. CDR1 is MNHNS, CDR2 SASEGT, per germline. V shed 4 bases and J shed 9 bases, with 16 bases lying between them. The CDR3 DNA reads TGTGCCAGCAGTGCAAAAGTTCCCTCAATGCCCCAGCATTTT. Translated, it gives CASSAKVPSMPQHF.

The J gene is TRBJ2-2, the V gene TRBV29-1; 7 bases fit TRBD2. The CDR3 has 16 residues. Germline CDR1 and CDR2: SQVTM and ANQGSEA. Germline trimming cut 1 base from V and 8 bases from J; bases unmatched to any gene: 13. The CDR3 DNA sequence: TGCAGCGTTGAAGGGGAACGCGGGAGAACTTCGGGGGAGCTGTTTTTT. Translation: CSVEGERGRTSGELFF.

The rearrangement uses TRBV7-8 and TRBJ1-4; TRBD1 is a possible D gene (5 bases). The CDR3 totals 15 residues. Looked up from germline, CDR1 is SGHVS and CDR2 is FQNEAQ. Deletions cut 5 bases from V and 3 bases from J, with 13 bases between. The CDR3 sequence is CASSPRDGPNEKLFF. The CDR3 nucleotides read TGTGCCAGCAGCCCCCGGGACGGCCCTAATGAAAAACTGTTTTTT.

This clonotype was counted at least ten times. The chain couples TRBV11-2 to TRBJ2-7; 7 positions match TRBD1. The CDR3 is 15 residues long. With 2 bases clipped from V and 5 bases from J, the junction kept 9 bases outside the gene matches. Germline V CDR1 and CDR2: SGHAT, FQNNGV. The CDR3 DNA is TGTGCCAGCAGCTTAAGATTAGGGGGCTCGGACGAGCAGTACGTC. As protein: CASSLRLGGSDEQYV.

V usage is TRBV28 and J usage is TRBJ1-1; D not resolved. The CDR3 length is 14 residues. Germline V gene sequence: CDR1 MDHEN, CDR2 SYDVKM. V dropped 1 base and J dropped 5 bases, with 11 bases sitting between them. The CDR3 loop reads CASSLLGPQTEAFF. CDR3 nucleotides: TGTGCCAGCAGTTTATTAGGGCCACAGACTGAAGCTTTCTTT.

The table lists this clonotype with a few counts. The V and J genes are TRBV6-6 and TRBJ2-1; D is undetermined. V lost 2 bases and J lost 4, with 18 bases in between. The CDR3 runs to 17 residues. CDR1 is MNHNY and CDR2 is SVGAGI in the germline V gene (reference sequence). CDR3 sequence reads: CASSYLGPNWGYNEQFF. CDR3 sequence (DNA): TGTGCCAGCAGTTACCTAGGGCCAAACTGGGGTTACAATGAGCAGTTCTTC.

The chain uses TRBV4-3 and TRBJ1-1; 10 nucleotides line up with TRBD1. Germline CDR1 reads LGHNA; CDR2 reads YSLEER. The CDR3 contains 16 residues. The trim removed 1 base at V and 6 bases at J, leaving 8 bases unmatched. As DNA, the CDR3 is TGCGCCAGCAGCCAAGTCGACGGGACAGGGGTAGCTGAAGCTTTCTTT. Translating it yields CASSQVDGTGVAEAFF.

V usage is TRBV4-2 and J usage is TRBJ2-1, with 9 bases lining up with TRBD1. The length of the CDR3 is 13 residues. Germline V gives CDR1 LGHNA, CDR2 YNFKEQ. V dropped 4 bases and J dropped 8; count of bases not matched to a gene: 3. The CDR3 coding sequence is TGTGCCAGCAGCCCTAGGACAGGGGATGAGCAGTTCTTC. It specifies CASSPRTGDEQFF.

Many counts were recorded for this clonotype. This chain uses TRBV11-3 with TRBJ2-3; D may be TRBD1 (5 bases). The CDR3 extends over 12 amino acids. V lost 5 bases and J 4 bases, leaving 7 bases between the germline ends. The germline V gene encodes CDR1 SGHNT and CDR2 YENEEA. CDR3 DNA sequence: TGTGCCAGCAGCCTGGGGCCAGATACGCAGTATTTT. Translating gives CASSLGPDTQYF.

In its sample, this clonotype was seen many times. The rearrangement uses TRBV7-2 and TRBJ2-5; D is uncertain. Germline CDR1 and CDR2: SGHTA and FQGNSA. The length of the CDR3 is 14 residues. The germline V and J ends were trimmed by 1 base and 5 bases, with 11 bases remaining between them. The CDR3 bases are TGTGCCAGCAGCTTAGGTTCGGGTTTTGAGACCCAGTACTTC. This encodes CASSLGSGFETQYF.

This clonotype has only a few counts. This chain links TRBV4-1 with TRBJ2-3; no reliable D call. Deletions cut 3 bases from V and 1 base from J, with 14 bases between. CDR1 is MGHRA, CDR2 YSYEKL, per germline. The CDR3 spans 16 residues. In DNA form, the CDR3 reads TGCGCCAGCAGCCAGACTTTGGCCCGTCGCACAGATACGCAGTATTTT. Protein: CASSQTLARRTDTQYF.

The V and J genes are TRBV6-8 and TRBJ2-5; 8 nucleotides align to TRBD1. Unmatched junction bases numbered 8, after V lost 6 bases and J lost 5 bases. CDR3 length: 14 residues. Germline CDR1 is MNHGY and CDR2 is SAAAGT. CDR3 in DNA: TGTGCCAGCAGGATTGGACAGGGTGGCGAGACCCAGTACTTC. This gives the protein CASRIGQGGETQYF.

Only a few counts were recorded for this clonotype. DNA for the CDR3: TGTGCCAGCAGCTTAGTTTCCCAGGGCACCTTC. Translation: CASSLVSQGTF. The chain joins TRBV7-2 to TRBJ1-2; the D gene is possibly TRBD1 (5 bases). V was pared by 1 base and J by 13 bases, with 10 bases between. The CDR3 runs to 11 residues. Germline V lookup: CDR1 SGHTA, CDR2 FQGNSA.

The chain couples TRBV6-2 or TRBV6-3 to TRBJ1-1; TRBD1 might be the D (5 bases). The V gene's germline CDR1 is MNHEY and CDR2 SVGEGT. V lost 7 bases, J lost 6 bases, and 15 bases lay in between. The CDR3 is 13 amino acids. CDR3 in amino acids: CASILGDDPEAFF. The CDR3 DNA reads TGTGCCAGCATCCTGGGGGATGACCCTGAAGCTTTCTTT.